This T cell receptor (beta chain) was found in a study of blood T cell repertoires in COVID-19. Germline assignment: CDR1 SGHTA and CDR2 FQGNSA. The CDR3 runs 14 residues. Deletions cut 5 bases from V and 8 bases from J, with 18 bases between. Original analysis: Quantification of nucleated cells was approximated via reference gene primer amplification. Generated by immunoSEQ multiplex PCR, the TCRdb table keeps only in-frame clones and is missing some. The V and J calls and clone size come from that table; D and trimming were worked out from the DNA. The sample includes 150,000 or so clones, 87% seen only once; the top ten take 1.5% to 2%.

The chain recombines TRBV7-2 with TRBJ1-1; possibly TRBD1 for D (6 bases). Sequencing was carried out using peripheral blood. The clonotype originates from a woman aged 50 to 60 with acute or convalescent COVID-19. The CDR3 sequence is CASSTQTGPGEAFF. The CDR3, as DNA: TGTGCCAGCAGCACCCAGACAGGTCCGGGGGAAGCTTTCTTT.